The 21 T cell receptor beta chains below all came from one sample that was sequenced in a study of blood T cell repertoires in COVID-19. Measured with immunoSEQ multiplex PCR; TCRdb has only the in-frame clones, and not every one. Of 430,000 or so clones listed, roughly 90% are singletons. The specimen sequenced was PBMCs or T cells enriched from blood (not recorded which). These receptors were obtained from a woman in her thirties or forties who had recovered from COVID-19.

The chain carries TRBV6-2 or TRBV6-3 and TRBJ2-6; 7 bases align to TRBD1. After removal of 4 bases from V and 0 bases from J, the junction contained 6 bases not matched to a gene. The germline gives CDR1 MNHEY, CDR2 SVGEGT. CDR3 size: 17 residues. CDR3 protein: CASSLAGGRSGANVLTF. CDR3 DNA sequence: TGTGCCAGCAGTTTGGCAGGGGGACGCTCTGGGGCCAACGTCCTGACTTTC.

A note on this clone: Germline and junction disagree at one end, which may indicate a read error. V is TRBV7-9 and J is TRBJ2-6, with 8 bases matching TRBD2. The CDR3 has 18 amino acids. Germline-derived CDR1 and CDR2 are SEHNR and FQNEAQ (reference sequence). CDR3 DNA sequence: TGTGCTAGCAGCTCAAACAGACTAGCGAGCTCTGGGGCCAACGTCCTGACTTTC. This gives the protein CASSSNRLASSGANVLTF. Supplemented by reference TRBV7-9 and TRBJ2-6, the full variable domain reads DTGVSQNPRHKITKRGQNVTFRCDPISEHNRLYWYRQTLGQGPEFLTYFQNEAQLEKSRLLSDRFSAERPKGSFSTLEIQRTEQGDSAMYLCASSSNRLASSGANVLTFGAGSRLTVL.

The gene calls are TRBV6-5 and TRBJ2-1, with a tentative D call TRBD2 (5 bases). The CDR3 covers 14 residues. Trimming removed 7 bases from V and 0 bases from J, with 10 bases in between. Germline-derived CDR1 and CDR2 are MNHEY and SVGAGI. The CDR3 sequence: CASKRRSSYNEQFF. The CDR3 DNA is TGTGCCAGCAAGCGGCGTAGCTCCTACAATGAGCAGTTCTTC.

The J gene is TRBJ1-3, the V gene TRBV7-9; D possibly corresponds to TRBD1 (6 bases). V lost 6 bases, J lost 2 bases, and 8 bases lay in between. This CDR3 spans 13 amino acids. Germline loops: CDR1 SEHNR, CDR2 FQNEAQ (reference sequence). CDR3 in amino acids: CASRQGTGNTIYF. The CDR3 bases are TGTGCCAGCAGACAGGGAACTGGAAACACCATATATTTT.

The chain links TRBV11-2 to TRBJ1-5; no clear D. CDR3 length equals 13 residues. Trimming stripped 5 bases from V and 1 base from J, with 6 bases between. The germline gives CDR1 SGHAT, CDR2 FQNNGV. CDR3 coding DNA: TGTGCCAGCAGCCCACAAAGCAATCAGCCCCAGCATTTT. Residues: CASSPQSNQPQHF.

The J gene is TRBJ2-1, the V gene TRBV7-8; 9 nucleotides match TRBD2. Germline CDR1 SGHVS, CDR2 FQNEAQ. V lost 1 base to trimming and J lost 16 bases; unmatched junction nucleotides: 5. The CDR3 loop spans 12 amino acids. The CDR3 reads CASSLEGLASFF. As DNA, the CDR3 is TGTGCCAGCAGCTTAGAGGGACTAGCCTCATTCTTC.

V is TRBV19 and J is TRBJ1-2; unclear D gene. The germline CDR1 and CDR2 sequences are LNHDA and SQIVND (reference sequence). This CDR3 spans 13 amino acids. Trimming cost V 7 bases and J 0 bases, with 9 bases left between them. CDR3 nucleotides: TGTGCCAGTAACGAGCGAGCTAACTATGGCTACACCTTC. Its protein product is CASNERANYGYTF.

In its sample, this clone was seen once. The chain joins TRBV5-8 to TRBJ1-1; TRBD1 might be the D (6 bases). Germline assignment: CDR1 SGHTS and CDR2 YDEGEE. Trimming stripped 3 bases from V and 1 base from J, with 13 bases between. This CDR3 contains 15 residues. DNA for the CDR3: TGTGCCAGCAGCTCCAACAGGGTGGGGAACACTGAAGCTTTCTTT. Amino acid sequence: CASSSNRVGNTEAFF. The whole variable domain, remainder taken from reference TRBV5-8 and TRBJ1-1, is EAGVTQSPTHLIKTRGQQATLRCSPISGHTSVYWYQQALGLGLQFLLWYDEGEERNRGNFPPRFSGRQFPNYSSELNVNALELEDSALYLCASSSNRVGNTEAFFGQGTRLTVV.

This clone occurred once. The chain employs TRBV24-1 and TRBJ2-1, with 13 nucleotides matching TRBD2. Germline V lookup: CDR1 KGHDR, CDR2 SFDVKD. V shed 7 bases, J shed 7 bases, and the junction held 12 bases outside the gene matches. The CDR3 is 17 residues long. In DNA form, the CDR3 reads TGTGCCACCAGAGGGACTAGCGGGACTATGGGGGAAAATGAGCAGTTCTTC. Translating gives CATRGTSGTMGENEQFF.

This chain connects TRBV11-3 to TRBJ2-3; tentatively, D is TRBD2 (5 bases). Deletions cut 0 bases from V and 11 bases from J, with 12 bases between. Germline CDR1 SGHNT, CDR2 YENEEA. The CDR3 covers 13 residues. The CDR3 nucleotides read TGTGCCAGCAGCTTAGATTCTCAGGCGGGGCAGTATTTT. It codes for CASSLDSQAGQYF.

This sequence joins TRBV6-5 and TRBJ2-2; D not resolved. This CDR3 is 14 amino acids long. Trimming left V 5 bases short and J 5 bases short, with 12 bases between. CDR1 and CDR2 (germline): MNHEY, SVGAGI. The CDR3 nucleotides read TGTGCCAGCAGTACAGCCCGGAAAACCGGGGAGCTGTTTTTT. Translated: CASSTARKTGELFF.

The chain is built from TRBV27 and TRBJ1-1, with TRBD1 as a possible D gene (5 bases). The CDR3 is 14 residues long. The V and J ends lost 5 bases and 0 bases respectively, with 10 bases between them. Germline V gene sequence: CDR1 MNHEY, CDR2 SMNVEV (reference sequence). The CDR3 DNA follows: TGTGCCAGCAGTGCGGGACGGATGAACACTGAAGCTTTCTTT. It translates to CASSAGRMNTEAFF.

The chain uses TRBV5-1 and TRBJ1-2; 9 bases agree with TRBD1. The junction had 10 bases not matched to a gene; V was cut back by 2 bases and J by 5 bases. The CDR3 sequence is 16 residues long. Germline loops: CDR1 SGHRS, CDR2 YFSETQ. The CDR3 is CASSFSPGQGLYGYTF. The CDR3, as DNA: TGCGCCAGCAGCTTCTCGCCGGGACAGGGTTTATATGGCTACACCTTC.

The table lists this clone with a count of one. The chain joins TRBV7-9 to TRBJ2-5; TRBD2 matches 8 bases. Losses at the gene ends were 0 bases for V and 4 bases for J; bases not matched to a gene: 1. CDR3 length: 14 residues. Germline values: CDR1 SEHNR, CDR2 FQNEAQ (reference sequence). CDR3 coding DNA: TGTGCCAGCAGCTTAGCGGCGGGAGGAGAGACCCAGTACTTC. It specifies CASSLAAGGETQYF.

This chain uses TRBV5-8 with TRBJ1-1, with a possible D match to TRBD1 (5 bases). Germline V CDR1 and CDR2: SGHTS, YDEGEE. V lost 3 bases and J lost 4, with 13 bases in between. The CDR3 covers 14 residues. The CDR3 loop is CASSYRARATEAFF. CDR3 sequence (DNA): TGTGCCAGCAGCTACCGGGCCAGGGCCACTGAAGCTTTCTTT.

The chain uses TRBV3-1 (or the pseudogene TRBV3-2) and TRBJ1-1; 8 bases fit TRBD1. J gave up 1 base and V 4 bases, and 8 bases lay outside the gene matches. Germline values: CDR1 LGHDT, CDR2 YNNKEL (reference sequence). The CDR3 has 16 residues. This CDR3 is CASSPGTGPPNTEAFF. The CDR3 coding sequence is TGTGCCAGCAGCCCCGGGACAGGACCGCCGAACACTGAAGCTTTCTTT.

The V gene is TRBV2, the J gene TRBJ2-1; 10 nucleotides line up with TRBD2. Per the germline V gene, CDR1 is SNHLY and CDR2 is FYNNEI. The CDR3 contains 15 residues. Trimming removed 4 bases from V and 7 bases from J; junction bases left unmatched: 7. The CDR3 bases are TGTGCCAGCAGTGTAAGCGGGAGGGCCGGGAATGAGCAGTTCTTC. It yields the protein CASSVSGRAGNEQFF.

The chain employs TRBV9 and TRBJ2-1, with unresolved D. Germline V CDR1 and CDR2: SGDLS, YYNGEE. V lost 3 bases, J lost 7 bases, and 17 bases lay in between. The CDR3 loop spans 15 amino acids. The CDR3 DNA sequence: TGTGCCAGCAGCGAACACCCAGAGGTAGTTAATGAGCAGTTCTTC. Translating gives CASSEHPEVVNEQFF.

The chain combines TRBV6-2 or TRBV6-3 with TRBJ1-1, with 8 nucleotides matching TRBD1. This CDR3 region has 18 residues. V shed 3 bases, J shed 0 bases, and the junction held 12 bases outside the gene matches. Looked up from germline, CDR1 is MNHEY and CDR2 is SVGEGT. CDR3 nucleotide sequence: TGTGCCAGCAGTTATCGGTCCTCCAGGGGGCCCATGAACACTGAAGCTTTCTTT. Translating gives CASSYRSSRGPMNTEAFF.

A single count supports this clone. The CDR3: CASSSGQGPHEQYF. CDR3 DNA: TGCGCCAGCAGCTCGGGACAGGGCCCCCACGAGCAGTACTTC. The rearrangement uses TRBV5-1 and TRBJ2-7, with 9 bases lining up with TRBD1. The CDR3 covers 14 residues. V shed 3 bases and J 5 bases; nucleotides not matched to a gene: 6. Per germline, CDR1 SGHRS and CDR2 YFSETQ.

This clone was seen more than once but under ten times. This sequence joins TRBV24-1 and TRBJ2-3, with TRBD1 as a possible D gene (6 bases). CDR1 and CDR2 from the germline V gene are KGHDR and SFDVKD. V lost 9 bases, J lost 4 bases, and 19 bases lay in between. The CDR3 has 15 residues. CDR3 coding DNA: TGTGCCACCTCCAAGGGGACATGGATGGCAGATACGCAGTATTTT. It translates to CATSKGTWMADTQYF.